The 3 T cell receptor beta chains given below trace back to one sample, sequenced in a study. From the RT-PCR reads, TCRdb called clonotypes with MiXCR, one entry per CDR3 protein. Of about 680,000 distinct CDR3 sequences listed, approximately 15% are singletons. Sequenced: memory CD4+ T cells from blood. The receptors shown here come from a female donor in good health, serving as a healthy control.

This clonotype came up many times. The chain joins TRBV29-1 to TRBJ1-1; D not resolved. Germline lookup yields CDR1 SQVTM and CDR2 ANQGSEA. The CDR3 is 13 residues long. V was shortened by 7 bases and J by 0 bases, with 12 bases between the two germline ends. Here the CDR3 reads CSARPRMNTEAFF. The DNA for the CDR3 is TGCAGCGCTAGGCCACGAATGAACACTGAAGCTTTCTTT. The full variable domain, rest sourced from reference TRBV29-1 and TRBJ1-1, is SAVISQKPSRDICQRGTSLTIQCQVDSQVTMMFWYRQQPGQSLTLIATANQGSEATYESGFVIDKFPISRPNLTFSTLTVSNMSPEDSSIYLCSARPRMNTEAFFGQGTRLTVV.

This clonotype has just a few counts. The gene calls are TRBV7-2 and TRBJ2-1; 10 nucleotides line up with TRBD2. With 3 bases clipped from V and 9 bases from J, the junction kept 2 bases outside the gene matches. This CDR3 region has 13 residues. Germline CDR1 and CDR2: SGHTA and FQGNSA. The CDR3, as DNA: TGTGCCAGCAGCTTTACTAGCGGGGTTGAGCAGTTCTTC. Amino acid sequence: CASSFTSGVEQFF.

The chain carries TRBV3-1 and TRBJ2-7, with 8 bases aligning to TRBD2. The ends lost 4 bases at V and 6 bases at J; junction bases unmatched: 8. This CDR3 has 14 amino acids. Germline V gene data show CDR1 as LGHDT and CDR2 as YNNKEL (reference sequence). CDR3 DNA sequence: TGTGCCAGCAGCCTACTAGCGGACCTTGGCGAGCAGTACTTC. It yields the protein CASSLLADLGEQYF.